The next 10 T cell receptor beta chains were all read from a single sample in a study of T cell changes during pregnancy in multiple sclerosis. The table came from immunoSEQ multiplex PCR; TCRdb's copy has only in-frame clones and leaves some out. The profile shows about 110,000 clones, about nine tenths of them singletons. Sequenced material: peripheral blood, taken in the third trimester of pregnancy. The receptor source for this set is a female donor in good health, enrolled as a control in a pregnancy study.

The chain carries TRBV5-6 and TRBJ1-1; a weak D match, TRBD1 (6 bases). From germline, CDR1 is SGHDT and CDR2 YYEEEE. The CDR3 has 14 amino acids. V dropped 7 bases and J dropped 6 bases, with 19 bases sitting between them. DNA for the CDR3: TGTGCCAGCGGCCTTGCGATCAGGGGATCTGAAGCTTTCTTT. It yields the protein CASGLAIRGSEAFF.

The chain recombines TRBV7-9 with TRBJ2-2, with no clear D. Germline CDR1 reads SEHNR; CDR2 reads FQNEAQ (reference sequence). V lost 5 bases to trimming and J lost 4 bases, with 11 bases between them. The CDR3 consists of 14 residues. The CDR3 protein is CASSPTRSTGELFF. CDR3 bases: TGTGCCAGCAGCCCTACTCGTAGCACCGGGGAGCTGTTTTTT.

V gene TRBV23-1 combines with J gene TRBJ2-7; TRBD1 is a possible D gene (5 bases). TRBV23-1 is placed among ORFs of uncertain function. The length of the CDR3 is 10 residues. The V end was cut by 7 bases, the J end by 9 bases, with 10 bases between. The CDR3 DNA reads as TGCGCCAGCATAGGGGTACCGCAGTACTTC. Encoded protein: CASIGVPQYF.

There are a few counts of this clone. This chain uses TRBV7-6 with TRBJ2-6; D perhaps matches TRBD2 (5 bases). The CDR3 loop spans 17 amino acids. V was cut by 2 bases and J by 0 bases, with 11 bases left in between. CDR1 SGHVS and CDR2 FNYEAQ come from the germline V gene. The CDR3 region has the DNA TGTGCCAGCAGCTTATTGGGAGACGGCTCTGGGGCCAACGTCCTGACTTTC. Protein sequence: CASSLLGDGSGANVLTF.

The J gene is TRBJ2-7, the V gene TRBV7-2; the D gene is possibly TRBD2 (5 bases). There are 15 residues in the CDR3. Trimming took off 4 bases at V and 1 base at J, with 14 bases between the two ends. CDR1 and CDR2 from the germline V gene are SGHTA and FQGNSA. CDR3: CASSYDGLTSYEQYF. Here the CDR3 DNA reads TGTGCCAGCAGCTACGACGGACTGACTTCCTACGAGCAGTACTTC.

In its sample, this clone was seen a few times. DNA of the CDR3: TGCAGTGCTCTCGACATACCTGAAGCTTTCTTT. This sequence encodes CSALDIPEAFF. The rearrangement links TRBV20-1 to TRBJ1-1; no definite D call. Trimming removed 5 bases from V and 6 bases from J, with 10 bases in between. Per germline, CDR1 DFQATT and CDR2 SNEGSKA (reference sequence). This CDR3 is built from 11 residues.

This rearrangement joins TRBV15 to TRBJ1-1; D is uncertain. The germline gives CDR1 LNHNV, CDR2 YYDKDF (reference sequence). The CDR3 has 14 residues. The V end lost 0 bases, the J end lost 6 bases, and 11 bases lay between the germline ends. CDR3 nucleotides: TGTGCCACCAGCAGAGATAGTAGAGCGGCTGAAGCTTTCTTT. As protein: CATSRDSRAAEAFF.

The chain uses TRBV11-3 and TRBJ1-1, with unresolved D. The CDR3 totals 15 residues. Per germline, CDR1 SGHNT and CDR2 YENEEA. Trimming shortened V by 1 base and J by 10 bases, and 19 bases separated the two germline ends. CDR3 amino acids: CASSLGMAVYSGAFF. The DNA for the CDR3 is TGTGCCAGCAGCTTAGGGATGGCTGTCTATTCGGGAGCTTTCTTT.

The chain's CDR3 is CASQDTDEEAFF. CDR3 bases: TGTGCCAGTCAAGACACCGACGAGGAAGCTTTCTTT. The chain uses TRBV19 and TRBJ1-1; unclear D gene. Trimming took off 8 bases at V and 8 bases at J, with 15 bases between the two ends. The CDR3 has 12 amino acids. Germline loops: CDR1 LNHDA, CDR2 SQIVND (reference sequence).

This clone occurred once. The V and J genes are TRBV4-1 and TRBJ1-1; the D gene is possibly TRBD1 (6 bases). This CDR3 is built from 20 residues. Trimming took 4 bases from V and 0 from J, leaving 27 bases between them. Germline-derived CDR1 and CDR2 are MGHRA and YSYEKL. CDR3 sequence reads: CASSPITGTPQRRMNTEAFF. As DNA, the CDR3 is TGCGCCAGCAGCCCGATAACTGGGACACCCCAGCGGAGGATGAACACTGAAGCTTTCTTT.